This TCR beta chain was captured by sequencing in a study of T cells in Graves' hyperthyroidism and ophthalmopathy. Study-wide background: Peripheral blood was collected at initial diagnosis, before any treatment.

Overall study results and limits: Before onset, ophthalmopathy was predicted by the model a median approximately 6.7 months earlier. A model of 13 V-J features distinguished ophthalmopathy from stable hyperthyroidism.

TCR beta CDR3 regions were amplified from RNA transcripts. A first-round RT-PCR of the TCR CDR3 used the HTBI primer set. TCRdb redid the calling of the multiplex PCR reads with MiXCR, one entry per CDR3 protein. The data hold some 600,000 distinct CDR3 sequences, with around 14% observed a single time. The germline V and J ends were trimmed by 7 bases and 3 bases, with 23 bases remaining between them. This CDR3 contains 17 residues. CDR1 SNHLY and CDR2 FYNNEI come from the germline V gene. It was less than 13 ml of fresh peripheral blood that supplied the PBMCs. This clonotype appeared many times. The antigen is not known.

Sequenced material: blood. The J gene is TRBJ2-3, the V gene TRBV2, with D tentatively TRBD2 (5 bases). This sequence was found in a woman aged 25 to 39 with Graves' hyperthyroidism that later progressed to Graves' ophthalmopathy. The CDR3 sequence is CASNEEFSGYITDTQYF. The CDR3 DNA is TGTGCCAGCAATGAGGAGTTCAGCGGCTATATAACAGATACGCAGTATTTT.